The text below deals with one TCR beta chain. The germline V gene has CDR1 MNHEY and CDR2 SMNVEV (reference sequence). The CDR3 covers 16 residues. With V trimmed by 5 bases and J by 3 bases, 10 bases remained unmatched. These data originate in a study of blood T cell repertoires in COVID-19. Study as a whole: In each case, the material was cDNA or gDNA derived from T cells, B-cell-depleted T cells, or PBMCs.

TCRdb's copy holds only in-frame clones and misses some; the assay was immunoSEQ multiplex PCR. The sample has around 150,000 clones, around 85% seen once. Material for sequencing was peripheral blood. V and J are TRBV27 and TRBJ2-1; TRBD2 matches 7 bases. This TCR was sampled from a man in his sixties with acute or convalescent COVID-19. The CDR3 DNA reads TGTGCCAGCAGTCCACCTCTGGGGGAGGGCTACAATGAGCAGTTCTTC. As protein: CASSPPLGEGYNEQFF.